This T cell receptor beta chain was recovered during a study of beta chain features in type 1 diabetes. Whole-study results and caveats: TCRB CDR3s from Type 1 diabetes patients were moderately but significantly shorter in all four CD4+ subsets. Any role of HLA type in TCRB rearrangement remained unresolved here. The cDNA sequencing approach could over-represent high-TCR-expressing cells.

V was pared by 4 bases and J by 8 bases, with 12 bases between. Germline V gene data show CDR1 as SGHRS and CDR2 as YFSETQ. The CDR3 has 12 amino acids. On this clone itself: Its antigen remains unidentified.

Reverse transcription of all isolated RNA meant that expressed TCRB transcripts were sequenced. Profiling relied on immunoSEQ multiplex PCR, and the TCRdb table lists in-frame clones only, not all of them. The top ten clones hold more than 0.095% of a sample with 600,000 to 750,000 clones, approximately 13% of them seen once. Via the markers CD45RO/CCR7/CD25/CD127/CD95/CD27, stem cell-like memory, regulatory, central memory and naive CD4+ cells were sorted. The rearrangement uses TRBV5-1 and TRBJ1-1, with a possible D match to TRBD1 (6 bases). The TCR was taken from a man aged 25 to 40 with type 1 diabetes. Sequencing was done on a sample of naive CD4+ T cells from blood. The CDR3 sequence: CASSPTGSEAFF. The CDR3 region has the DNA TGCGCCAGCAGCCCCACAGGGTCCGAAGCTTTCTTT.